Shown below are 3 T cell receptor beta chains from a single sample sequenced in a study of Graves' ophthalmopathy and Graves' hyperthyroidism. For repertoire sequencing, the TCR beta CDR3 regions were amplified from RNA transcripts. Amplification began with first-round RT-PCR using HTBI primers, then second-round multiplex PCR was performed. TCRdb re-analysed the multiplex PCR reads in MiXCR, keeping a single row per CDR3 protein. The table includes about 740,000 distinct CDR3 sequences, roughly 41% detected once. Source material: peripheral blood. The receptors were gathered from an adult man with Graves' ophthalmopathy.

The rearrangement uses TRBV7-2 and TRBJ1-2; D gene unclear. Per germline, CDR1 SGHTA and CDR2 FQGNSA. V lost 6 bases and J 0 bases, leaving 8 bases between the germline ends. The length of the CDR3 is 13 residues. CDR3 amino acids: CASRFYTNYGYTF. The CDR3 coding sequence is TGTGCCAGCAGGTTCTATACTAACTATGGCTACACCTTC. Together with reference TRBV7-2 and TRBJ1-2, the CDR3 gives the full variable domain: GAGVSQSPSNKVTEKGKDVELRCDPISGHTALYWYRQSLGQGLEFLIYFQGNSAPDKSGLPSDRFSAERTGGSVSTLTIQRTQQEDSAVYLCASRFYTNYGYTFGSGTRLTVV.

The chain joins TRBV27 to TRBJ1-4, with 9 bases lining up with TRBD1. The CDR3 is made up of 18 amino acids. With V trimmed by 0 bases and J by 8 bases, 13 bases remained unmatched. Per germline, CDR1 MNHEY and CDR2 SMNVEV (reference sequence). CDR3 DNA sequence: TGTGCCAGCAGTTTATCCCCACCCGGGACAGGGACGACCGAAAAACTGTTTTTT. It specifies CASSLSPPGTGTTEKLFF.

This chain connects TRBV25-1 to TRBJ1-6; maybe TRBD1 (6 bases). This CDR3 has 16 residues. The V end was cut by 5 bases, the J end by 4 bases, with 15 bases between. Looked up from germline, CDR1 is MGHDK and CDR2 is SYGVNS. The CDR3 DNA reads TGTGCCAGCAGTAAAAGGGGGGCCCGTTATAATTCACCCCTCCACTTT. Encoded protein: CASSKRGARYNSPLHF.